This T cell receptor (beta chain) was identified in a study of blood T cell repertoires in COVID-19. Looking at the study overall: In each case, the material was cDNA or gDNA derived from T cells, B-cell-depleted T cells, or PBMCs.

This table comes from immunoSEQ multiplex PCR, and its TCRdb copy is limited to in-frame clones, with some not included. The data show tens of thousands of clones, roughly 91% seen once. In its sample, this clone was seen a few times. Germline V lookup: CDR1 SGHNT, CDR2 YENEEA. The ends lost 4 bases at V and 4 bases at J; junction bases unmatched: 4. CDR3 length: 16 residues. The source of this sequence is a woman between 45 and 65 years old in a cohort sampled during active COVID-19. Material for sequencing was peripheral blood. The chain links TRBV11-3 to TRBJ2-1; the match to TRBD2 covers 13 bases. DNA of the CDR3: TGTGCCAGCAGCTCCCGACTAGCGGGAGGTTACAATGAGCAGTTCTTC. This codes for CASSSRLAGGYNEQFF.